This is a list of T cell receptor beta chains from one sample in a study of cytomegalovirus exposure and HLA in healthy donors. The repertoire was sequenced with immunoSEQ multiplex PCR; TCRdb's copy has only in-frame clones and lacks some. The table has 90,000 to 150,000 clones, around 63% seen once; the top ten hold more than 8.5%. The sample was PBMCs. These receptors came from a man aged 35 to 55 in good health and CMV-seropositive. CDR3s include the opening cysteine and the closing phenylalanine or tryptophan. A D gene is named only where the DNA matches it firmly. For some rows the clone size is stated as once, few or many, or as a class when expanded; others skip it.

J: TRBJ1-1; size: -; V: TRBV11-2; D: -; DNA: TGTGCCAGCAGCCCGGACAGTCGATGGGGTGAAGCTTTCTTT; CDR3: CASSPDSRWGEAFF
J: TRBJ2-3; size: -; V: TRBV6-5; D: TRBD2; DNA: TGTGCCAGCAGTAAGACTAGCGGTAGCACAGATACGCAGTATTTT; CDR3: CASSKTSGSTDTQYF
J: TRBJ2-7; size: -; V: TRBV5-1; D: -; DNA: TGCGCCAGCAGCGCAGGACAGTCTGGCTACGAGCAGTACTTC; CDR3: CASSAGQSGYEQYF
J: TRBJ1-4; size: -; V: TRBV7-9; D: -; DNA: TGTGCCAGCAGCGATACAGGGACTAATGAAAAACTGTTTTTT; CDR3: CASSDTGTNEKLFF
J: TRBJ1-4; size: -; V: TRBV2; D: -; DNA: TGTGCCAGCAGAGCGGTCGTTGCTAATGAAAAACTGTTTTTT; CDR3: CASRAVVANEKLFF
J: TRBJ2-5; size: -; V: TRBV6-1; D: TRBD1; DNA: TGTGCCAGCAGTGAAGCTGGCACAGGGGATCGGAACTTC; CDR3: CASSEAGTGDRNF
J: TRBJ2-5; size: -; V: TRBV7-7; D: TRBD1; DNA: TGTGCCAGCAGCCCTCTTTCCGGGACAGGGGAAGAGACCCAGTACTTC; CDR3: CASSPLSGTGEETQYF
J: TRBJ1-5; size: -; V: TRBV2; D: -; DNA: TGTGCCAGCACAGAAGGACTCCGAAACAATCAGCCCCAGCATTTT; CDR3: CASTEGLRNNQPQHF
J: TRBJ2-5; size: -; V: TRBV6-5; D: -; DNA: TGTGCCAGCAGGCGAGAAGGAGGGAAGACCCAGTACTTC; CDR3: CASRREGGKTQYF
J: TRBJ2-3; size: -; V: TRBV5-4; D: TRBD2; DNA: TGTGCCAGCAGCTTGGGGGCGGGAGTCATGATAGATACGCAGTATTTT; CDR3: CASSLGAGVMIDTQYF
J: TRBJ2-1; size: -; V: TRBV5-4; D: TRBD2; DNA: TGTGCCAGCAGCTCGGGACTAGCGGGGGTCAATGAGCAGTTCTTC; CDR3: CASSSGLAGVNEQFF
J: TRBJ2-3; size: -; V: TRBV19; D: TRBD1; DNA: TGTGCCAGTAGCCCCAACAGGGGGCACACAGATACGCAGTATTTT; CDR3: CASSPNRGHTDTQYF
J: TRBJ2-3; size: -; V: TRBV6-5; D: -; DNA: TGTGCCAGCAGACCGGGGAGCTGGGATACGCAGTATTTT; CDR3: CASRPGSWDTQYF
J: TRBJ1-4; size: -; V: TRBV29-1; D: TRBD1; DNA: TGCAGCGTTGCCGGACAGGGATTCGAAAAACTGTTTTTT; CDR3: CSVAGQGFEKLFF
J: TRBJ1-1; size: few; V: TRBV28; D: TRBD1; DNA: TGTGCCAGCAGTTTGTCAGGGACAGCCGGACCTGAAGCTTTCTTT; CDR3: CASSLSGTAGPEAFF
J: TRBJ1-2; size: -; V: TRBV11-1; D: TRBD1; DNA: TGTGCCAGCAGCCCCCAAGACAGGGTTGGCGGCTACACCTTC; CDR3: CASSPQDRVGGYTF
J: TRBJ2-7; size: -; V: TRBV4-1; D: -; DNA: TGCGCCAGCAGCCAGAGGGCTACCTACGAGCAGTACTTC; CDR3: CASSQRATYEQYF
J: TRBJ2-1; size: -; V: TRBV14; D: TRBD2; DNA: TGTGCCAGCAGCCCCCGGGAGGCCTCCTTCTCCTACAATGAGCAGTTCTTC; CDR3: CASSPREASFSYNEQFF
J: TRBJ2-2; size: -; V: TRBV6-5; D: TRBD1; DNA: TGTGCCAGCAGTCACCCCAGGGGGTTCAAGCTGTTTTTT; CDR3: CASSHPRGFKLFF
J: TRBJ2-7; size: -; V: TRBV6-6; D: TRBD1; DNA: TGTGCCAGCAGTTGCACCCGGACAGGGTACGAGCAGTACTTC; CDR3: CASSCTRTGYEQYF
J: TRBJ2-1; size: -; V: TRBV27; D: TRBD1; DNA: TGTGCCAGCAGTCCAACAGGGGGCCTCTACAATGAGCAGTTCTTC; CDR3: CASSPTGGLYNEQFF
J: TRBJ2-7; size: -; V: TRBV7-2; D: TRBD1; DNA: TGTGCCAGCAGCTTAATGGGACAGTCTTACGAGCAGTACTTC; CDR3: CASSLMGQSYEQYF
J: TRBJ2-6; size: few; V: TRBV28; D: -; DNA: TGTGCCAGCAGTTCAGCTGGGGCCAACGTCCTGACTTTC; CDR3: CASSSAGANVLTF